This paragraph reports one T cell receptor (beta chain). These data are taken from a study of blood T cell repertoires in COVID-19. In terms of age and location, participants ranged from about 18 to 90 years and lived in under 30 US areas. Clinical histories supplied by participants themselves formed the basis of cohort assignment. As processed by the authors: Scientists estimated how many nucleated cells there were by amplifying reference gene primers. The protocol was immunoSEQ multiplex PCR, while the TCRdb copy is restricted to in-frame clones and leaves out a portion. The V and J calls and clone size were taken over from that table, and D and trimming were inferred from the DNA. This table holds approximately 200,000 clones, roughly 83% found once. The clonotype originates from a woman in her thirties who had recovered from COVID-19. Sequencing used PBMCs or T cells enriched from blood (not recorded which).

The CDR3 sequence is CASSPVISGSSYEQYF. The DNA for the CDR3 is TGTGCCAGCTCACCAGTAATTAGCGGGAGCTCTTACGAGCAGTACTTC. The V gene is TRBV18, the J gene TRBJ2-7; 9 bases fit TRBD2. J was trimmed by 4 bases and V by 2 bases; bases with no gene match: 9. CDR3 length equals 16 residues. Germline V gene data show CDR1 as KGHSH and CDR2 as LQKENI.